This T cell receptor (beta chain) was captured in a study of T-cell reconstitution after alpha-beta-depleted transplantation in children. Molecular barcoding with unique molecular identifiers was used for the TCRbeta library. One entry per CDR3 protein results from TCRdb running MiXCR on the PCR reads. Of about 980,000 distinct CDR3 sequences listed, about 29% were seen once; the top ten hold roughly 30%. Germline-derived CDR1 and CDR2 are SGHAT and FQNNGV. The CDR3 runs 18 residues. The trim removed 5 bases at V and 3 bases at J, leaving 7 bases unmatched. This receptor was obtained from a boy in the first two years of life who had a stem cell transplant for SCID, so the T cells may come from the graft donor. This chain links TRBV11-2 with TRBJ2-2; TRBD2 agrees at 15 bases. Sequences were derived from PBMCs, mostly from graft donor cells, sampled 360 days after TCRalphabeta/CD19-depleted stem cell transplant. This CDR3 is CASSPGLAGGLHTGELFF. CDR3 sequence (DNA): TGTGCCAGCAGCCCCGGACTAGCGGGGGGGCTACACACCGGGGAGCTGTTTTTT.